Following are 17 T cell receptor beta chains from one sample sequenced in a study of cytomegalovirus exposure and HLA in healthy donors. Vbeta (60) and Jbeta (13) primers were used in the PCR. Method: immunoSEQ multiplex PCR; TCRdb's copy keeps in-frame clones and lacks some. In the table there are over 80,000 clones, roughly four fifths of which are singletons. Sequenced input: PBMCs. The receptors come from a man aged 35 to 55 in good health and CMV-seropositive.

The J gene is TRBJ2-3, the V gene TRBV18; D is possibly TRBD1 (5 bases). The germline CDR1 and CDR2 sequences are KGHSH and LQKENI. The CDR3 sequence is 15 residues long. V lost 6 bases and J 3 bases, leaving 16 bases between the germline ends. The CDR3 DNA is TGTGCCAGCTCCCCGGCGGACATCAGGACAGATACGCAGTATTTT. Protein sequence: CASSPADIRTDTQYF.

The V and J genes are TRBV7-8 and TRBJ1-5; TRBD1 is a possible D gene (5 bases). Germline-derived CDR1 and CDR2 are SGHVS and FQNEAQ. Trimming took off 2 bases at V and 1 base at J, with 12 bases between the two ends. The CDR3 extends over 16 amino acids. The DNA of the CDR3 is TGTGCCAGCAGCTTACTATCGCACAGGAGCAATCAGCCCCAGCATTTT. The encoded protein is CASSLLSHRSNQPQHF.

This clone was recorded only once. V gene TRBV7-9 combines with J gene TRBJ1-4; TRBD1 matches at 7 bases. Germline assignment: CDR1 SEHNR and CDR2 FQNEAQ (reference sequence). The CDR3 sequence is 15 residues long. The junction had 2 bases not matched to a gene; V was cut back by 1 base and J by 3 bases. The CDR3 loop reads CASSLVGTANEKLFF. CDR3 nucleotides: TGTGCCAGCAGCTTAGTTGGGACAGCTAATGAAAAACTGTTTTTT.

The V gene is TRBV7-9, the J gene TRBJ2-3, with TRBD2 matching over 14 bases. The germline gives CDR1 SEHNR, CDR2 FQNEAQ (reference sequence). The CDR3 length is 17 residues. Germline trimming cut 4 bases from V and 7 bases from J; bases unmatched to any gene: 10. The CDR3 DNA reads TGTGCCAGCAGCTGGGCCGGGACTAGCGGGAGTTCAAATACGCAGTATTTT. This translates into CASSWAGTSGSSNTQYF.

The chain uses TRBV5-1 and TRBJ2-7, with a possible D match to TRBD2 (5 bases). With 2 bases removed from V and 5 bases from J, the gap between germline ends came to 17 bases. The CDR3 sequence is 15 residues long. Germline loops: CDR1 SGHRS, CDR2 YFSETQ. The CDR3 DNA sequence: TGCGCCAGCAGCTTCGGGAATAATGCGCTGAACGAGCAGTACTTC. This translates into CASSFGNNALNEQYF.

The chain has TRBV7-9 and TRBJ1-1, with TRBD1 as a possible D gene (5 bases). This CDR3 has 14 residues. The germline gives CDR1 SEHNR, CDR2 FQNEAQ (reference sequence). Trimming took 9 bases from V and 2 from J, leaving 16 bases between them. The chain's CDR3 is CASLAQGKNTEAFF. CDR3 nucleotide sequence: TGTGCCAGTCTTGCGCAGGGCAAAAACACTGAAGCTTTCTTT.

This chain links TRBV5-5 with TRBJ2-2, with TRBD2 matching over 8 bases. Germline lookup yields CDR1 SGHKS and CDR2 YYEKEE (reference sequence). Trimming removed 0 bases from V and 8 bases from J; junction bases left unmatched: 12. The CDR3 has 17 residues. CDR3 sequence (DNA): TGTGCCAGCAGCTTGGGACCCTCGGGAGGGCCTTTAGGGGAGCTGTTTTTT. Its protein product is CASSLGPSGGPLGELFF.

This rearrangement joins TRBV6-5 to TRBJ2-5; TRBD1 matches 7 bases. Germline-derived CDR1 and CDR2 are MNHEY and SVGAGI. Unmatched junction bases numbered 6, after V lost 6 bases and J lost 5 bases. The CDR3 runs to 13 residues. CDR3 sequence: CASRPTGKETQYF. The CDR3 DNA reads as TGTGCCAGCAGACCGACAGGGAAGGAGACCCAGTACTTC.

V and J are TRBV28 and TRBJ1-2; 10 positions agree with TRBD1. V lost 5 bases to trimming and J lost 2 bases; unmatched junction nucleotides: 8. CDR1 and CDR2 from the germline V gene are MDHEN and SYDVKM. CDR3 length: 16 residues. The CDR3 DNA reads as TGTGCCAGCAGTCCCACGGACAGGGGGAAAAACTATGGCTACACCTTC. It codes for CASSPTDRGKNYGYTF.

The rearrangement uses TRBV19 and TRBJ1-6; no definite D call. Germline CDR1 and CDR2: LNHDA and SQIVND (reference sequence). The ends were cut back, 3 bases at V and 10 bases at J, with 13 bases in the middle. The length of the CDR3 is 14 residues. The CDR3 is CASSIQVYGSPLHF. The CDR3 DNA is TGTGCCAGTAGTATTCAGGTATACGGATCACCCCTCCACTTT.

The CDR3 DNA is TGTGCCAGCAGGCACGCTAGGACTAGCGGGAACAATGAGCAGTTCTTC. It is translated as CASRHARTSGNNEQFF. The rearrangement links TRBV28 to TRBJ2-1; TRBD2 matches 12 bases. The CDR3 consists of 16 residues. The junction had 8 bases not matched to a gene; V was cut back by 6 bases and J by 5 bases. CDR1 MDHEN and CDR2 SYDVKM come from the germline V gene.

CDR3 protein: CASSEVGQSTDTQYF. CDR3 bases: TGTGCCAGCAGTGAAGTCGGACAGTCCACAGATACGCAGTATTTT. The chain couples TRBV2 to TRBJ2-3, with D possibly matching TRBD1 (6 bases). The V gene's germline CDR1 is SNHLY and CDR2 FYNNEI. The V end was cut by 1 base, the J end by 2 bases, with 10 bases between. The CDR3 is 15 amino acids.

This clone was found once. This rearrangement joins TRBV30 to TRBJ2-7, with TRBD2 matching 7 bases. Looked up from germline, CDR1 is GTSNPN and CDR2 is SVGIG (reference sequence). The CDR3 is 12 residues long. The trim removed 2 bases at V and 5 bases at J, leaving 3 bases unmatched. The CDR3 nucleotides read TGTGCCTGGAGTAAGACTAGCCACGAGCAGTACTTC. This gives the protein CAWSKTSHEQYF. Together with reference TRBV30 and TRBJ2-7, the CDR3 gives the full variable domain: SQTIHQWPATLVQPVGSPLSLECTVEGTSNPNLYWYRQAAGRGLQLLFYSVGIGQISSEVPQNLSASRPQDRQFILSSKKLLLSDSGFYLCAWSKTSHEQYFGPGTRLTVT.

The chain links TRBV2 to TRBJ2-1, with 9 nucleotides matching TRBD2. V dropped 7 bases and J dropped 7; count of bases not matched to a gene: 8. Germline values: CDR1 SNHLY, CDR2 FYNNEI. The CDR3 runs 14 residues. The CDR3 sequence: CASNKREAKNEQFF. CDR3 nucleotide sequence: TGTGCCAGCAACAAGCGGGAGGCGAAGAATGAGCAGTTCTTC.

The chain couples TRBV4-2 to TRBJ1-1, with D possibly matching TRBD1 (6 bases). The CDR3 is made up of 15 amino acids. CDR1 and CDR2 from the germline V gene are LGHNA and YNFKEQ. The V gene lost 0 bases and the J gene lost 1 base, with 9 bases spanning the gap. Here the CDR3 DNA reads TGTGCCAGCAGCCAAGAAGCACAGGGGAACACTGAAGCTTTCTTT. Residues: CASSQEAQGNTEAFF.

This clone was counted only a few times. The rearrangement uses TRBV11-2 and TRBJ2-7; D unclear. The CDR3 length is 15 residues. With 1 base removed from V and 0 bases from J, the gap between germline ends came to 10 bases. CDR1 SGHAT and CDR2 FQNNGV come from the germline V gene. CDR3 sequence reads: CASSLALHSSYEQYF. CDR3 in DNA: TGTGCCAGCAGCTTAGCACTCCACAGCTCCTACGAGCAGTACTTC.

The chain carries TRBV5-1 and TRBJ1-2, with D uncertain. From germline, CDR1 is SGHRS and CDR2 YFSETQ. The CDR3 is 14 amino acids. The V end lost 4 bases, the J end lost 8 bases, and 18 bases lay between the germline ends. The CDR3 DNA follows: TGCGCCAGCAGCCTATCAGTGGGCGCCGAAGGCTACACCTTC. It specifies CASSLSVGAEGYTF.